This T cell receptor beta chain was sequenced in a study of cytomegalovirus exposure and HLA in healthy donors (dated by TCRdb to about 2017). Study-wide context: According to an earlier analysis of 587 of the donors, some 180 million T cells yielded roughly 110 million unique TCR beta sequences and less than 300 Gb of sequence data. A later analysis re-examined previously published TCR beta repertoires from more than 650 donors and added high-resolution HLA genotyping to investigate patterns of TCR occurrence. Every repertoire in the discovery cohort had been generated on one and the same sequencing platform. Along with the roughly 700-subject first cohort, a separate validation cohort of over a hundred different subjects was used. An early release that covered fewer than 800 HLA-typed donors contained approximately 300 gigabases of sequencing data and around 85 million unique TCR sequences. Because of strong linkage in the cohort, roughly five DR-DQ haplotypes were treated as single units for association and clustering. Alongside the repertoire data, information on donor age, sex, ethnicity and CMV serostatus was compiled. The study used immunosequencing to profile the T cell repertoires of 600 to 850 subjects and linked those repertoires to cytomegalovirus serostatus. Both class I and class II loci were covered by HLA typing, at four-digit resolution. In a later genetic analysis, genome-wide SNP genotypes for about 55% of the 666 donors were used, and that subset was treated as a discovery cohort. The number of typed donors differed by locus: 629-630 for A, B, C, DRB1 and DQB1; 522 for DQA1; 606 for DPA1; and roughly 470 for DPB1. Rather than using new phenotypic data, the later analysis identified candidate immune exposures from TCR beta sequences and from how often those sequences occurred across donors. The study aimed to test whether cataloging public T cell receptors could reveal signatures of past pathogen exposure. To decide whether each TCR beta V gene segment behaved as functional or pseudogenic, an earlier analysis of over 500 of the donors relied on high-throughput TCR beta sequencing. Across approximately 400 genotyped donors of the cohort, an average of roughly 250,000 unique TCR beta nucleotide sequences per donor were sequenced, and about a sixth of those sequences were non-productive. Of the roughly 390 genotyped donors, about 84% fell in the genetic ancestry cluster associated with self-reported Caucasian donors. High-throughput TCR immunosequencing, statistical association of individual TCRs with disease status, and machine learning were combined to predict cytomegalovirus infection status. The paper as a whole reports these results and caveats: Strong co-occurrence of HLA alleles, especially DR and DQ, made assigning TCR associations to individual alleles difficult. A further reported finding was that TCR beta sequences accurately predicted the HLA-A and HLA-B alleles for most subjects in the first cohort. Presence/absence analyses assumed roughly uniform sequencing depth across donors, an assumption that may not hold. HLA typing was unavailable for some donors at each locus, so association tests used only the typed subset. CMV serostatus was the only immune exposure information available for the cohort. The classifier was reported to diagnose cytomegalovirus status with high specificity and sensitivity in both the original cohort and the validation cohort. Linkage disequilibrium might explain the correlated functional status among segregating V segments, but an unknown experimental factor could not be excluded. In a later genetic analysis, a missense DCLRE1C variant was associated with V-gene and J-gene trimming of TCR beta chains, and the association was replicated in an independent cohort. A later analysis reported that several top co-occurrence clusters appeared linked to parvovirus B19, influenza, CMV and Epstein-Barr virus. Compared with the roughly 700-donor mean, donors in an Asian-associated ancestry cluster had fewer N-insertions in productive TCRs, according to a later genetic analysis. The earlier analysis of nearly 600 of the donors excluded 15 to 20 rarely observed V segments, including chromosome 9 orphons, because counts were too low. The study gave a list of under 200 TCR beta chains associated with cytomegalovirus. Only TCR beta chains were sequenced in this cohort, and the absence of alpha or paired-chain data limited detectable features. It was suggested by the authors that the approach could potentially be generalized to other disease states and immunological phenotypes. In a later analysis, 15,000 to 20,000 TCR beta sequences were associated with specific HLA alleles at a false discovery rate of 0.05. Compared with equally common non-associated chains, HLA-associated TCR beta chains in a later analysis were more clonally expanded and had lower generation probabilities. In vitro tests confirmed that a few of the cytomegalovirus-associated TCR beta chains recognize cytomegalovirus antigens. In a later analysis, TCR association rates were found to vary across HLA loci, with the most associated TCRs seen for DRB1 alleles and the fewest for HLA-C alleles. The sequencing pipeline was judged likely to have produced a cluster of highly shared sequence variants as a technical artifact. A later analysis found that most CMV-associated TCR beta chains appeared HLA-restricted, with HLA associations seemingly driven largely by CMV exposure. In an earlier analysis of around 600 of the donors, most TCR beta V segments appeared in productive rearrangements about 87% or about 30% of the time, broadly matching IMGT annotations. Across donors, most TCR sequences were observed very rarely, whereas some public TCRs were present in many individuals. Some IMGT-functional V segments, including TRBV6-2 and TRBV6-3, could not be told apart with the 87-base-pair reads, so those segments were excluded.

In its sample, this clone was seen a few times. Its recognized antigen is unknown. Base qualities are missing; no much larger clone stands one base away. V is cut by 6 bases and J by 1 base, and the space between the germline ends is 16 bases. From a lookup of the germline V gene, CDR1 and CDR2 are SNHLY and FYNNEI. The CDR3 runs 15 amino acids, cysteine and phenylalanine included. The entry retains the CDR3 DNA only, 45 bases that are in frame from base 1. The library was generated by the immunoSEQ multiplex PCR assay. For the multiplex PCR, a mixture combining 60 forward primers for TCR Vbeta segments and 13 reverse primers for TCR Jbeta segments was used. The CDR3 region of rearranged TCR beta genes was amplified from genomic DNA with a multiplex PCR assay. On the Illumina HiSeq System, the amplified TCR beta libraries were sequenced as 87-base-pair reads. Processing in the source paper ran as follows. In a later analysis, tens of millions of unique TCR beta chains were counted across the 500 to 850 repertoires, and roughly 11 million of these chains were shared by at least two donors. Raw reads were error-corrected and collapsed into unique sequences with a nearest-neighbor algorithm that merged closely related sequences to remove PCR and sequencing errors. Alignment of CDR3 sequences to IMGT reference sequences was used to assign V, D and J gene segments. For a sequence to be retained, at least a six-nucleotide match to both a V gene segment and a J gene segment was required. Rearrangements were classified as productive when the CDR3 lacked stop codons and remained in frame with V and J, and all other rearrangements were classified as non-productive. Following IMGT convention, CDR3 was defined as the stretch from the second conserved V-encoded cysteine to the conserved J-encoded phenylalanine. Sequences without an unambiguous match to a single V gene segment were excluded from the earlier analysis of several hundred of the donors. An earlier analysis of under 750 of the donors called V segments functional above 56.7% productive rearrangements and segregating when the between-donor standard deviation exceeded 5%. To diagnose cytomegalovirus status from the catalog of TCR beta chain sequences, a statistical classification framework was built. In a later analysis, TCR nucleotide sequences were compared against IMGT/GENE-DB human TR gene sequences so that V and J genes could be assigned. The TCRdist pipeline was used in a later analysis to assign CDR3 sequences and most-parsimonious VDJ recombination scenarios. In a later analysis, each TCR beta chain was defined by its CDR3 amino acid sequence together with its V-gene family, and reads lacking a unique V-gene family were excluded. A later analysis removed 550 to 650 highly shared, low-generation-probability nucleotide sequences to deal with suspected cross-contamination and a sequencing artifact. For each public chain, a later analysis derived a clonal expansion index from normalized ranks of inferred template counts within each repertoire. In a later analysis, generation probabilities were computed using a VDJ recombination model fitted to out-of-frame rearrangements, and the results were checked against IGoR. A later analysis scored TCR-TCR, TCR-HLA and TCR-CMV co-occurrence with hypergeometric tests, applying a repertoire-size bias correction to TCR pairs. False discovery rates were estimated in a later analysis by permuting HLA or CMV assignments 20 times. In a later analysis, co-occurring TCRs were grouped using DBSCAN, with TCRdist sequence similarity added in when clustering inside HLA-allele-positive subsets. Repertoires with fewer than 30,000 or more than 120,000 public chains were left out of co-occurrence clustering, as were four to six repertoires with anomalous nucleotide sharing. This is the immuneACCESS table as TCRdb keeps it, with only in-frame sequences that have V and J called. A part of the clones is gone; compared with another copy, unresolved V genes explain less than half, and the rest is unexplained. The V and J calls and the clone size are those of that table, but D and trimming were determined from the DNA. Across this sample there are roughly 150,000 clones, with over 70% seen only once. The ten largest clones add up to about 3.4% of the sample.

In total, about 650 healthy bone marrow donors made up the cohort. Cohort members were all nominally healthy when sampled, although unrecorded immune exposures were likely present. The donor tested CMV seronegative and was one of the 352 seronegative cohort members. Each donor provided a peripheral blood sample, and peripheral blood mononuclear cells were used for TCR beta sequencing. The Qiagen DNeasy Blood Extraction Kit was used to extract genomic DNA from the blood cell samples. Recombination joined TRBV2 with TRBJ2-7; TRBD1 could be the D gene, as 6 bases match. The receptor was isolated from a male donor in good health and CMV-seronegative. Material: PBMCs. The nucleotide sequence reads as follows: TGTGCCAGCAGAGGCGCACAGGGTCCTTCCTACGAGCAGTACTTC. The resulting protein is CASRGAQGPSYEQYF. This CDR3, with the reference TRBV2 and TRBJ2-7 proteins standing in past its ends, gives the full variable domain EPEVTQTPSHQVTQMGQEVILRCVPISNHLYFYWYRQILGQKVEFLVSFYNNEISEKSEIFDDQFSVERPDGSNFTLKIRSTKLEDSAMYFCASRGAQGPSYEQYFGPGTRLTVT.